What follows is one T cell receptor beta chain and its context. The clone's antigen remains unknown. Base qualities are missing; no much larger clone stands one base away. Germline trimming: 4 bases from V, 9 bases from J; junction bases outside gene matches: 9. As encoded in the germline V gene (reference sequence), CDR1 is SGHNT while CDR2 is YYREEE. Reading from cysteine to phenylalanine, the CDR3 counts 14 amino acids. The read is trimmed to its CDR3 DNA, 42 bases read in frame from base 1. These data come from a study of T cell repertoires in cytomegalovirus infection (dated by TCRdb to about 2019). Study-wide context: Donor HLA type was relevant to the analysis, because carriage of CMV infection together with the matching HLA type was indicated by public TCR beta signatures.

The sample was run on an Illumina HiSeq 1500. TCRdb took the public reads, trimmed them with fastp at Q25, ran MiXCR for clone calling and kept in-frame beta chains. Rows with a matching CDR3 protein are joined into one entry that keeps the most common DNA and genes. This sample lists fewer than 300,000 distinct CDR3 sequences; around 25% were detected once. The ten top clones hold around 13% of the sample. Study-wide conclusions, independent of this receptor: The ex vivo response was dominated by HLA-C-restricted CMV-specific TCR beta clonotypes, which also provided the single most frequent clonotype in two of eight donors. Cumulative frequency of public TCR beta family members discriminated carriers of CMV infection plus the relevant HLA type in this cohort and an independent 352-donor cohort.

The chain links TRBV5-4 with TRBJ2-1, with TRBD1 matching 8 junction bases. Material: PBMCs. The TCR originated in a human donor in good health (CMV status not recorded). Some clones in this sample may be carry-over from other donors' samples. The DNA reads as follows: TGTGCCAGCAGCCTCCAGGGGGCGCAGGTTGAGCAGTTCTTC. This gives the protein CASSLQGAQVEQFF.